The entry that follows covers one T cell receptor (beta chain) sequence. Its antigen remains unknown. This entry comes from a study of radiotherapy plus CTLA-4 blockade in lung cancer. Study details: Disease control was seen in about 30% of patients, objective responses in 18%.

Assay used: immunoSEQ multiplex PCR; TCRdb lists only in-frame clones, some missing. The top ten hold 4% of the sample, which has roughly 32,000 clones, 70% seen once. Notes on the study in general: TCR clones of tumor origin grew in blood after radiotherapy plus ipilimumab.

Germline lookup yields CDR1 SGDLS and CDR2 YYNGEE. After removal of 1 base from V and 5 bases from J, the junction contained 13 bases not matched to a gene. The CDR3 is 18 residues long. This TCR derives from a human donor with non-small cell lung cancer who had stable disease on radiotherapy plus ipilimumab. Here the sequenced sample was peripheral blood, taken from a patient treated with radiotherapy plus ipilimumab. This chain uses TRBV9 with TRBJ2-3; 10 nucleotides agree with TRBD2. The CDR3 loop is CASSVRLAGARDGDTQYF. DNA of the CDR3: TGTGCCAGCAGCGTACGGCTAGCGGGAGCCAGAGACGGAGATACGCAGTATTTT.